A single sample gave rise to the 14 T cell receptor beta chains below, sequenced in a study of blood T cell repertoires in COVID-19. The assay was immunoSEQ multiplex PCR, and TCRdb's table has in-frame clones only and misses some. The data hold around 65,000 clones, with more than 60% observed a single time. Sequencing was done on a sample of peripheral blood. Source of these receptors: a man aged 60-69 years with acute or convalescent COVID-19.

This chain links TRBV7-9 with TRBJ1-2, with D maybe TRBD1 (6 bases). CDR3 size: 15 residues. V was cut by 5 bases and J by 4 bases, with 17 bases left in between. The germline gives CDR1 SEHNR, CDR2 FQNEAQ (reference sequence). CDR3 amino acids: CASSDSGTRPYGYTF. The CDR3 DNA reads TGTGCCAGCAGCGATTCCGGGACAAGACCCTATGGCTACACCTTC. The variable domain in full, with the rest retrieved from reference TRBV7-9 and TRBJ1-2, is DTGVSQNPRHKITKRGQNVTFRCDPISEHNRLYWYRQTLGQGPEFLTYFQNEAQLEKSRLLSDRFSAERPKGSFSTLEIQRTEQGDSAMYLCASSDSGTRPYGYTFGSGTRLTVV.

The chain links TRBV6-1 to TRBJ1-5, with D possibly being TRBD1 (6 bases). The CDR3 has 15 amino acids. V was pared by 2 bases and J by 1 base, with 9 bases between. Germline V lookup: CDR1 MNHNS, CDR2 SASEGT. The CDR3 here is CASSETRGSNQPQHF. DNA of the CDR3: TGTGCCAGCAGTGAAACCAGGGGCAGCAATCAGCCCCAGCATTTT.

The J gene is TRBJ2-3, the V gene TRBV11-3, with 8 bases lining up with TRBD1. Trimming cost V 5 bases and J 12 bases; bases outside gene matches: 10. Germline V gene data show CDR1 as SGHNT and CDR2 as YENEEA. The length of the CDR3 is 13 residues. The CDR3: CASSLVRGRVQYF. In nucleotides, the CDR3 is TGTGCCAGCAGCCTAGTCAGGGGGCGCGTACAGTATTTT.

The gene calls are TRBV12-3 or TRBV12-4 and TRBJ2-7; TRBD1 is a possible D gene (5 bases). This CDR3 is built from 13 residues. The V gene lost 6 bases and the J gene lost 5 bases, with 14 bases spanning the gap. In DNA, the CDR3 is TGTGCCAGCAGCTCTGGGGCTTTCGACGAGCAGTACTTC. This gives the protein CASSSGAFDEQYF.

The V gene is TRBV3-1 (or the pseudogene TRBV3-2), the J gene TRBJ1-2; 12 nucleotides match TRBD1. Germline-derived CDR1 and CDR2 are LGHDT and YNNKEL (reference sequence). This CDR3 is built from 14 residues. J was trimmed by 8 bases and V by 4 bases; bases with no gene match: 5. CDR3 sequence reads: CASSPRDRGLGYTF. CDR3 in DNA: TGTGCCAGCAGCCCCCGGGACAGGGGGCTCGGCTACACCTTC.

The chain is built from TRBV6-5 and TRBJ1-6; 8 nucleotides agree with TRBD1. Germline trimming cut 6 bases from V and 10 bases from J; bases unmatched to any gene: 8. Per the germline V gene, CDR1 is MNHEY and CDR2 is SVGAGI. The CDR3 is 14 residues long. CDR3 residues: CASRRDRGASPLHF. The CDR3 nucleotides read TGTGCCAGCAGGCGAGACAGGGGAGCCTCACCCCTCCACTTT.

The V and J genes are TRBV4-1 and TRBJ1-4; 8 bases line up with TRBD1. J was trimmed by 0 bases and V by 0 bases; bases with no gene match: 6. The CDR3 has 18 amino acids. Looked up from germline, CDR1 is MGHRA and CDR2 is YSYEKL. The CDR3 protein is CASSQDRGQAATNEKLFF. Written as DNA, the CDR3 is TGCGCCAGCAGCCAAGATCGGGGACAGGCCGCAACTAATGAAAAACTGTTTTTT.

This clone has only a few counts. The chain employs TRBV7-9 and TRBJ1-2, with D possibly matching TRBD1 (6 bases). This CDR3 comprises 19 residues. Germline loops: CDR1 SEHNR, CDR2 FQNEAQ (reference sequence). V was clipped by 2 bases and J by 6 bases, with 28 bases between them. This CDR3 is CASSLRKPRTDTIGDGYTF. The CDR3 DNA reads TGTGCCAGCAGCTTAAGGAAACCTAGGACAGACACGATCGGCGATGGCTACACCTTC. Variable domain in full (rest from reference TRBV7-9 and TRBJ1-2): DTGVSQNPRHKITKRGQNVTFRCDPISEHNRLYWYRQTLGQGPEFLTYFQNEAQLEKSRLLSDRFSAERPKGSFSTLEIQRTEQGDSAMYLCASSLRKPRTDTIGDGYTFGSGTRLTVV.

This sequence joins TRBV10-2 and TRBJ2-1; TRBD2 matches 12 bases. Germline CDR1 WSHSY, CDR2 SAAADI. Trimming removed 2 bases from V and 7 bases from J; junction bases left unmatched: 6. This CDR3 comprises 16 residues. CDR3 sequence reads: CASSEASGRAGNEQFF. In DNA, the CDR3 is TGCGCCAGCAGTGAGGCTAGCGGGAGGGCCGGGAATGAGCAGTTCTTC.

The rearrangement uses TRBV10-3 and TRBJ2-3; 10 bases align to TRBD2. Unmatched junction bases numbered 7, after V lost 5 bases and J lost 5 bases. Per the germline V gene, CDR1 is ENHRY and CDR2 is SYGVKD. The CDR3 consists of 15 residues. The CDR3 sequence is CAISFLAGVEDTQYF. In DNA, the CDR3 is TGTGCCATCAGTTTTCTAGCGGGAGTTGAAGATACGCAGTATTTT.

In this sample, this clone turned up once. The CDR3 DNA sequence: TGTGCCAGTACCGACACCATCCTTGGAAACACCATATATTTT. It translates to CASTDTILGNTIYF. This sequence joins TRBV19 and TRBJ1-3, with D hard to call. Germline V lookup: CDR1 LNHDA, CDR2 SQIVND (reference sequence). V lost 7 bases and J 3 bases, leaving 13 bases between the germline ends. The CDR3 covers 14 residues.

The rearrangement joins TRBV2 to TRBJ2-1, with 9 bases that match TRBD1. Germline lookup yields CDR1 SNHLY and CDR2 FYNNEI. This CDR3 has 13 amino acids. V shed 6 bases, J shed 8 bases, and the junction held 5 bases outside the gene matches. The chain's CDR3 is CASRSTGGHEQFF. CDR3 in DNA: TGTGCCAGCAGATCTACAGGGGGCCATGAGCAGTTCTTC.

This clone appeared a single time. A read error may produce the germline difference seen at one junction end. The chain recombines TRBV2 with TRBJ1-2, with a weak D call TRBD1 (5 bases). This CDR3 comprises 13 residues. Per germline, CDR1 SNHLY and CDR2 FYNNEI. The DNA of the CDR3 is TGTGCCAGCTTCAGGGATGCTAACTATGACTACACCTTC. Translation gives CASFRDANYDYTF.

This rearrangement joins TRBV10-3 to TRBJ2-3, with D uncertain. From germline, CDR1 is ENHRY and CDR2 SYGVKD. Trimming shortened V by 9 bases and J by 6 bases, and 16 bases separated the two germline ends. The CDR3 has 13 residues. The CDR3, as DNA: TGTGCCATTTGCCGCTCAGGAAGTGATACGCAGTATTTT. Translating it yields CAICRSGSDTQYF.